The T cell receptor beta chain described here comes from a study of cytomegalovirus exposure and HLA in healthy donors. The study's findings and limits: Rare sequences made up most TCRs, while some public TCRs were found in many donors. As immune exposure information, only CMV serostatus was available. Among the most significant clusters, several appeared linked to common viral pathogens in a later analysis. The classifier was said to identify cytomegalovirus status with high specificity and sensitivity.

For this clone: What it binds is not known.

CDR1 and CDR2 from the germline V gene are SNHLY and FYNNEI. V shed 4 bases and J 1 base; nucleotides not matched to a gene: 15. The CDR3 consists of 18 residues. In the PCR, 60 Vbeta and 13 Jbeta primers were used. Sequencing was performed with immunoSEQ multiplex PCR; in TCRdb, only in-frame clones are kept and a portion is missing. The data contain a few hundred thousand clones, 75% of them seen just once; the ten biggest clones take up under 2%. The V and J genes are TRBV2 and TRBJ2-5; the match to TRBD1 covers 7 bases. The specimen sequenced was PBMCs. The receptor was isolated from a woman aged 25-40 years in good health and CMV-seronegative. CDR3 in amino acids: CASSGNRDSAILQETQYF. DNA for the CDR3: TGTGCCAGCAGTGGGAATAGGGACAGCGCAATACTCCAAGAGACCCAGTACTTC.